Ten or more counts support the clone carrying this T cell receptor (beta chain). The time point denotes: sample taken at primary tumor resection. The donor group consisted of some 70 patients who had untreated, early-stage non-small cell lung cancer. TCRdb ran MiXCR on the 5' RACE reads and lists one entry per CDR3 protein. The table includes tens of thousands of distinct CDR3 sequences, 12% detected once. The data belong to a study of spatial heterogeneity in lung cancer. This receptor was obtained from a male donor with early-stage non-small cell lung cancer. This sample comprised PBMCs, obtained at surgery.

As DNA, the CDR3 is TGTGCCAGCAGCCCTAGACAGAGCTATAATTCACCCCTCCACTTT. Its translation: CASSPRQSYNSPLHF. The chain carries TRBV2 and TRBJ1-6, with D possibly being TRBD1 (5 bases). CDR3 length: 15 residues. V was pared by 6 bases and J by 3 bases, with 12 bases between. Per the germline V gene, CDR1 is SNHLY and CDR2 is FYNNEI.